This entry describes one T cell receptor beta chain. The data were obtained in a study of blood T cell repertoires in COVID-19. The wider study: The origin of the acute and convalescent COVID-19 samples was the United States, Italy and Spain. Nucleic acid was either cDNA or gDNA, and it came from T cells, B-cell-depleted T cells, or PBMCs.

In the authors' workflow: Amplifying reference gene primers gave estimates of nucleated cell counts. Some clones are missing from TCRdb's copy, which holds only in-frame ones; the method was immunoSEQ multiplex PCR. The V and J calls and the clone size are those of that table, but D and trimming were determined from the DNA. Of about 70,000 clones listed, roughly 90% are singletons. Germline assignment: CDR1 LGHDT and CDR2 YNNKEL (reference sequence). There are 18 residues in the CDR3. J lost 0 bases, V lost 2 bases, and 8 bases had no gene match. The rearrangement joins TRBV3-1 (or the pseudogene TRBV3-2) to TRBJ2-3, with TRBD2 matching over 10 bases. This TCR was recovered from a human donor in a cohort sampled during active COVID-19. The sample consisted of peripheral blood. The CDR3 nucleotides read TGTGCCAGCAGCCAATTACTAGCGGGGTGGGATAGCACAGATACGCAGTATTTT. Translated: CASSQLLAGWDSTDTQYF.